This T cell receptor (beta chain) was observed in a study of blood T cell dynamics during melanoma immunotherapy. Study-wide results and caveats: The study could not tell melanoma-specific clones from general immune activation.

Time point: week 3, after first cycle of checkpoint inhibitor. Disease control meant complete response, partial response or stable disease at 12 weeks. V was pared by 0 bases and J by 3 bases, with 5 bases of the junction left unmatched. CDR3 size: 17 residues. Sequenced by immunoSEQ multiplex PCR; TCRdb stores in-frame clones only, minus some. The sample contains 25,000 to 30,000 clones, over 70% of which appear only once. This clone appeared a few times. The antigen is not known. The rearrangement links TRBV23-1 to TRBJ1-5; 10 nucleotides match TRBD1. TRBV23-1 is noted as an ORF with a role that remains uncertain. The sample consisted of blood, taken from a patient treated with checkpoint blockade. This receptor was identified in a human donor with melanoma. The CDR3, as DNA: TGCGCCAGCAGTCAATCTCGGACAGGGGGTTCCAATCAGCCCCAGCATTTT. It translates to CASSQSRTGGSNQPQHF.